This T cell receptor (beta chain) was found in a study of sequential checkpoint blockade in melanoma. This clone came up a few times. TCRdb's copy holds only in-frame clones and misses some; the assay was immunoSEQ multiplex PCR. This table has under 20,000 clones, 56% appearing once. Trimming took off 4 bases at V and 3 bases at J, with 12 bases between the two ends. CDR3 length equals 14 residues. Germline V gene data show CDR1 as MNHEY and CDR2 as SVGAGI. Indicated treatment: randomized to nivolumab then ipilimumab (arm A) or the reverse (arm B). Live CD3+CD8+ CD19− CD56− cells were sorted from PBMCs.

The clonotype was recovered from a human donor with melanoma. The chain has TRBV6-5 and TRBJ2-5; D remains unclear. The sequences come from CD8+ T cells sorted from blood (inferred from file names), collected from a patient given nivolumab and ipilimumab in sequence. Here the CDR3 reads CASSLRQAKETQYF. The DNA of the CDR3 is TGTGCCAGCAGTTTAAGGCAGGCCAAAGAGACCCAGTACTTC.